This T cell receptor (beta chain) is drawn from a study of post-analysis software for immune sequencing data. Study overall: Recorded disease courses covered relapsing-remitting, secondary progressive and progressive-relapsing multiple sclerosis. Some patients had no subtype annotation. Study-wide points: By F measure, samples from a shared preparation batch strongly co-clustered. Relative to controls, patients had a few TRBV segments at higher frequency, with TRBV5-6, TRBV5-1 and TRBV20-1 among these. Controls' normalized Chao1 diversity significantly exceeded that of multiple sclerosis patients.

This clonotype showed up just a few times. The antigen remains undetermined. Each TCR beta cDNA library carried unique molecular identifiers. With 1 to 10 million T cells as the source, 450,000 to 600,000 cDNA molecules resulted. Using its own MiXCR run on the PCR reads, TCRdb lists one record per CDR3 protein. Of about 820,000 distinct CDR3 sequences in the sample, about 57% are singletons; the top ten hold approximately 4.5%. The CDR3 consists of 12 residues. Germline-derived CDR1 and CDR2 are LGHDT and YNNKEL (reference sequence). The genes are TRBV3-1 and TRBJ2-5; D uncertain. TRBJ2-7 explains the end of the DNA better; the J call may be wrong. The sequence was collected from a girl aged 5-17 years with multiple sclerosis. Specimen: blood. In DNA form, the CDR3 reads TGTGCCAGCAGCCAGGGCTCCCGCGAGCAGTACTTC. This gives the protein CASSQGSREQYF.